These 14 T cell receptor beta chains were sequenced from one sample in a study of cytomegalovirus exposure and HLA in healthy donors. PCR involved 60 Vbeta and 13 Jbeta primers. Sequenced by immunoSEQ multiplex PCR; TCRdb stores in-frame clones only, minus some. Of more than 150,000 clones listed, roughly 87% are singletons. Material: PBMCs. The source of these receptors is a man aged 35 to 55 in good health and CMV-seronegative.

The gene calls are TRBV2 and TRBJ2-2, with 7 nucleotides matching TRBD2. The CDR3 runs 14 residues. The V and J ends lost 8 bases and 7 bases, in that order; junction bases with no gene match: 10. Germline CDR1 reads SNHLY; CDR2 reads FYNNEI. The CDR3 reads CASGSWEGGGELFF. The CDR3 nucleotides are TGTGCCAGCGGCTCGTGGGAGGGAGGCGGGGAGCTGTTTTTT.

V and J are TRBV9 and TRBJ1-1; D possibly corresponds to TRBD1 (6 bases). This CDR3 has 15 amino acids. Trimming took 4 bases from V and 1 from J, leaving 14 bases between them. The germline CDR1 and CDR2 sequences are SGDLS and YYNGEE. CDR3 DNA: TGTGCCAGCAGCCCACAGGGATCGGGGAACACTGAAGCTTTCTTT. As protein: CASSPQGSGNTEAFF.

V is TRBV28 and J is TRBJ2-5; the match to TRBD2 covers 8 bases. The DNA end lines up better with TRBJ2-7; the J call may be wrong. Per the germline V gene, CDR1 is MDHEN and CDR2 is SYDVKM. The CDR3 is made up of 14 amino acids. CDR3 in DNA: TGTGCCAGCAGTTTAGGCGGGAGGCCCTACGAGCAGTACTTC. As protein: CASSLGGRPYEQYF.

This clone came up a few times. DNA of the CDR3: TGTGCCAGCAGTAGGGGAACGAAAGAGACCCAGTACTTC. Protein: CASSRGTKETQYF. The chain recombines TRBV6-5 with TRBJ2-5, with D possibly being TRBD1 (5 bases). Trimming removed 5 bases at V and 3 bases at J, with 10 bases between. The length of the CDR3 is 13 residues. The germline V gene encodes CDR1 MNHEY and CDR2 SVGAGI.

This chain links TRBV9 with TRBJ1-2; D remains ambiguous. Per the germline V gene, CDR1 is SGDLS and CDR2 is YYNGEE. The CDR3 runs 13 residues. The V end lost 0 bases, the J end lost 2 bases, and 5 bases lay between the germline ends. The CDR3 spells CASSVGQNYGYTF. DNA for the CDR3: TGTGCCAGCAGCGTAGGTCAGAACTATGGCTACACCTTC.

CDR3 nucleotides: TGTGCCAGCAGCCGACAGGAGAACACTGAAGCTTTCTTT. Its translation: CASSRQENTEAFF. The gene calls are TRBV14 and TRBJ1-1; perhaps TRBD1 as D (6 bases). The CDR3 extends over 13 amino acids. Germline V CDR1 and CDR2: SGHDN, FVKESK. With 4 bases removed from V and 1 base from J, the gap between germline ends came to 7 bases.

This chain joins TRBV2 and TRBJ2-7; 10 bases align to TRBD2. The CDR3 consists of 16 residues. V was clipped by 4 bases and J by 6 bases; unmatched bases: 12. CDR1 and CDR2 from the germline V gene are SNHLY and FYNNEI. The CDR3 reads CASSVAPSGSGLEQYF. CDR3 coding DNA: TGTGCCAGCAGTGTAGCCCCTAGCGGGAGTGGGCTCGAGCAGTACTTC.

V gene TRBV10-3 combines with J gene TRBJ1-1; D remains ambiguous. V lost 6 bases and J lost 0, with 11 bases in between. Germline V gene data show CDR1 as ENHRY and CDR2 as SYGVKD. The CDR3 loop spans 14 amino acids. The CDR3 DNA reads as TGTGCCATCAGCCCCGGACTGTTGAACACTGAAGCTTTCTTT. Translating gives CAISPGLLNTEAFF.

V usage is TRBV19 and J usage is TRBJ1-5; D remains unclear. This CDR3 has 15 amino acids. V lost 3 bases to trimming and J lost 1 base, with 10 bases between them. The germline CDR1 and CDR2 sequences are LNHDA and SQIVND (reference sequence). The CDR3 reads CASSIPQQSNQPQHF. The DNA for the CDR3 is TGTGCCAGTAGTATCCCCCAACAGAGCAATCAGCCCCAGCATTTT. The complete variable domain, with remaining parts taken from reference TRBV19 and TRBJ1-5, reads DGGITQSPKYLFRKEGQNVTLSCEQNLNHDAMYWYRQDPGQGLRLIYYSQIVNDFQKGDIAEGYSVSREKKESFPLTVTSAQKNPTAFYLCASSIPQQSNQPQHFGDGTRLSIL.

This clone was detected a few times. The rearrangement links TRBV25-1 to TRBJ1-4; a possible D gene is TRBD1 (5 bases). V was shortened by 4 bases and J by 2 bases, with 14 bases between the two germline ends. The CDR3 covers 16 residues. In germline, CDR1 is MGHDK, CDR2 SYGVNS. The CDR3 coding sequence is TGTGCCAGCAGTGGGGGGAGGGGAACGACTAATGAAAAACTGTTTTTT. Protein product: CASSGGRGTTNEKLFF.

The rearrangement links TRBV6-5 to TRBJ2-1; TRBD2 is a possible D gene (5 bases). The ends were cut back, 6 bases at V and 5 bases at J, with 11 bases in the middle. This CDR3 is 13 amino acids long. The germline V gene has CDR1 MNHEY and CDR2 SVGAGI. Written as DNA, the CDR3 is TGTGCCAGCAGGTCCTTCGGGGACAATGAGCAGTTCTTC. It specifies CASRSFGDNEQFF.

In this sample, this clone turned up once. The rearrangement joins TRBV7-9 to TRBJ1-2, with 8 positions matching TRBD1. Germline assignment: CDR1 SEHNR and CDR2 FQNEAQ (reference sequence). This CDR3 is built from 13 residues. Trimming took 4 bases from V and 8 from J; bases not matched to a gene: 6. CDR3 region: CASSWQGARGYTF. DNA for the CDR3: TGTGCCAGCAGCTGGCAGGGGGCCAGGGGCTACACCTTC.

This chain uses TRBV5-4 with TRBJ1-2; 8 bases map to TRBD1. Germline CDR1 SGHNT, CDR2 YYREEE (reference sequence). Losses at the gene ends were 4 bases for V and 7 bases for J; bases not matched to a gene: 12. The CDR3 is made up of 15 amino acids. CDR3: CASSGDGQGGGGYTF. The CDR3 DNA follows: TGTGCCAGCAGCGGGGACGGACAGGGAGGAGGTGGCTACACCTTC. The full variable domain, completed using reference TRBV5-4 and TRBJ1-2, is ETGVTQSPTHLIKTRGQQVTLRCSSQSGHNTVSWYQQALGQGPQFIFQYYREEENGRGNFPPRFSGLQFPNYSSELNVNALELDDSALYLCASSGDGQGGGGYTFGSGTRLTVV.

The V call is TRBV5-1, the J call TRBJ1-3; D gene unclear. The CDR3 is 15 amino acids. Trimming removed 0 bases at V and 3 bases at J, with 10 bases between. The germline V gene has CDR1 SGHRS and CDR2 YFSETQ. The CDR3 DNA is TGCGCCAGCAGCTTGGGGAGCGGGGATGGAAACACCATATATTTT. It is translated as CASSLGSGDGNTIYF. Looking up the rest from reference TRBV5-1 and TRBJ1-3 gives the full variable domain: KAGVTQTPRYLIKTRGQQVTLSCSPISGHRSVSWYQQTPGQGLQFLFEYFSETQRNKGNFPGRFSGRQFSNSRSEMNVSTLELGDSALYLCASSLGSGDGNTIYFGEGSWLTVV.